This passage covers 22 T cell receptor beta chains from one sample sequenced in a study of blood T cell repertoires in COVID-19. Assay used: immunoSEQ multiplex PCR; TCRdb lists only in-frame clones, some missing. Here the sample spans 200,000 to 250,000 clones, 75% to 90% being singletons. Sequenced material: PBMCs or T cells enriched from blood (not recorded which). The receptor set was obtained from a woman under 40 with acute COVID-19.

The gene calls are TRBV12-3 or TRBV12-4 and TRBJ2-7; a weak D match, TRBD1 (6 bases). V was trimmed by 4 bases and J by 3 bases, leaving 10 bases between them. CDR3 length equals 13 residues. The CDR3 reads CASSWAGDYEQYF. As DNA, the CDR3 is TGTGCCAGCAGTTGGGCAGGGGACTACGAGCAGTACTTC.

The J gene is TRBJ2-1, the V gene TRBV28, with 10 bases lining up with TRBD2. Per germline, CDR1 MDHEN and CDR2 SYDVKM. This CDR3 is 21 amino acids long. Trimming cost V 8 bases and J 3 bases; bases outside gene matches: 25. Here the CDR3 reads CASCPLSHGWVSGRYYNEQFF. In DNA form, the CDR3 reads TGTGCCAGCTGCCCGCTGAGTCACGGGTGGGTTAGCGGGAGGTACTACAATGAGCAGTTCTTC. The entire variable domain, with the rest obtained from reference TRBV28 and TRBJ2-1, is as follows: DVKVTQSSRYLVKRTGEKVFLECVQDMDHENMFWYRQDPGLGLRLIYFSYDVKMKEKGDIPEGYSVSREKKERFSLILESASTNQTSMYLCASCPLSHGWVSGRYYNEQFFGPGTRLTVL.

The chain combines TRBV10-3 with TRBJ2-5; 11 positions agree with TRBD2. V shed 0 bases, J shed 3 bases, and the junction held 9 bases outside the gene matches. There are 18 residues in the CDR3. Looked up from germline, CDR1 is ENHRY and CDR2 is SYGVKD. CDR3 in amino acids: CAISESTSGTIAKETQYF. CDR3 nucleotide sequence: TGTGCCATCAGTGAGTCGACTAGCGGGACTATTGCCAAAGAGACCCAGTACTTC.

The gene calls are TRBV5-4 and TRBJ1-6; tentatively, D is TRBD1 (5 bases). V was cut by 2 bases and J by 5 bases, with 8 bases left in between. The CDR3 has 14 amino acids. Germline CDR1 reads SGHNT; CDR2 reads YYREEE (reference sequence). CDR3 nucleotides: TGTGCCAGCAGCTTTGCCAGGGATAATTCACCCCTCCACTTT. Amino acid sequence: CASSFARDNSPLHF.

The chain links TRBV15 to TRBJ2-7, with a possible D match to TRBD1 (6 bases). V gave up 5 bases and J gave up 0 bases, with 11 bases separating them. There are 14 residues in the CDR3. Germline assignment: CDR1 LNHNV and CDR2 YYDKDF (reference sequence). The CDR3 nucleotides read TGTGCCACCAGCCGACAGGAAAACTCCTACGAGCAGTACTTC. It yields the protein CATSRQENSYEQYF.

The CDR3: CASSEAEPPSYNEQFF. The CDR3 nucleotides are TGTGCCAGCAGTGAAGCCGAGCCGCCCTCCTACAATGAGCAGTTCTTC. The chain couples TRBV2 to TRBJ2-1; no reliable D call. This CDR3 is 16 amino acids long. Trimming cost V 0 bases and J 0 bases, with 9 bases left between them. The germline V gene encodes CDR1 SNHLY and CDR2 FYNNEI.

V and J are TRBV4-1 and TRBJ1-1, with unresolved D. The CDR3 spans 13 residues. The germline CDR1 and CDR2 sequences are MGHRA and YSYEKL. V shed 3 bases and J shed 4 bases, with 9 bases lying between them. The CDR3 loop reads CASSQRGSTEAFF. CDR3 sequence (DNA): TGCGCCAGCAGCCAGCGGGGAAGCACTGAAGCTTTCTTT.

This chain links TRBV2 with TRBJ1-1, with TRBD1 as a possible D gene (6 bases). CDR3 size: 16 residues. V was shortened by 1 base and J by 4 bases, with 16 bases between the two germline ends. Germline V CDR1 and CDR2: SNHLY, FYNNEI. The CDR3 DNA reads TGTGCCAGCAGTGAAGGACAGGCGATGCGGCGCACTGAAGCTTTCTTT. Its protein is CASSEGQAMRRTEAFF.

Only a few counts were recorded for this clone. This sequence joins TRBV19 and TRBJ1-5, with D possibly matching TRBD1 (6 bases). The CDR3 is made up of 15 amino acids. Per germline, CDR1 LNHDA and CDR2 SQIVND (reference sequence). The V gene lost 7 bases and the J gene lost 1 base, with 14 bases spanning the gap. In DNA form, the CDR3 reads TGTGCCAGTATCCCGGACAGAAGCAGCAATCAGCCCCAGCATTTT. As protein: CASIPDRSSNQPQHF.

The CDR3 loop reads CASSSQEQGPYNSPLHF. The CDR3 nucleotides are TGTGCCAGCAGCTCACAAGAACAGGGACCCTATAATTCACCCCTCCACTTT. This chain uses TRBV11-2 with TRBJ1-6, with a possible D match to TRBD1 (6 bases). CDR1 is SGHAT and CDR2 is FQNNGV in the germline V gene. V was shortened by 4 bases and J by 2 bases, with 15 bases between the two germline ends. The CDR3 extends over 17 amino acids.

The chain is built from TRBV3-1 (or the pseudogene TRBV3-2) and TRBJ2-7; no reliable D call. The CDR3 length is 13 residues. Germline CDR1 LGHDT, CDR2 YNNKEL (reference sequence). The V end lost 0 bases, the J end lost 6 bases, and 9 bases lay between the germline ends. CDR3 nucleotide sequence: TGTGCCAGCAGCCAAGATCTCCCCCTCGAGCAGTACTTC. Translated, it gives CASSQDLPLEQYF.

V usage is TRBV5-8 and J usage is TRBJ2-1; TRBD2 matches at 9 bases. Unmatched junction bases numbered 6, after V lost 2 bases and J lost 6 bases. The CDR3 covers 15 residues. The germline V gene encodes CDR1 SGHTS and CDR2 YDEGEE. The CDR3 DNA is TGTGCCAGCAGCTTTGGGCGGGAGGGCCGCAATGAGCAGTTCTTC. This translates into CASSFGREGRNEQFF.

V usage is TRBV7-9 and J usage is TRBJ2-1; TRBD1 matches 7 bases. Trimming removed 4 bases from V and 8 bases from J; junction bases left unmatched: 8. Germline V lookup: CDR1 SEHNR, CDR2 FQNEAQ (reference sequence). This CDR3 contains 14 residues. The CDR3 DNA reads as TGTGCCAGCAGCTCATTGGACAGGCCTCATGAGCAGTTCTTC. Its protein product is CASSSLDRPHEQFF.

The chain has TRBV2 and TRBJ2-7; TRBD1 matches at 8 bases. After removal of 6 bases from V and 2 bases from J, the junction contained 3 bases not matched to a gene. This CDR3 has 13 amino acids. Germline V gene lookup returns CDR1 SNHLY and CDR2 FYNNEI. CDR3 DNA sequence: TGTGCCAGCAGCCGGGACAGGACCTACGAGCAGTACTTC. Its protein product is CASSRDRTYEQYF.

The chain uses TRBV5-1 and TRBJ2-3; D is unresolved. The ends were cut back, 4 bases at V and 0 bases at J, with 6 bases in the middle. CDR1 is SGHRS and CDR2 is YFSETQ in the germline V gene. The CDR3 runs 13 residues. The CDR3 region is CASSPVSTDTQYF. CDR3 nucleotides: TGCGCCAGCAGCCCAGTAAGCACAGATACGCAGTATTTT.

This clone was counted a single time. The chain has TRBV2 and TRBJ1-1, with a tentative D call TRBD1 (5 bases). The CDR3 totals 15 residues. Germline V lookup: CDR1 SNHLY, CDR2 FYNNEI. Trimming cost V 5 bases and J 1 base, with 14 bases left between them. The DNA for the CDR3 is TGTGCCAGCAGTCCGCTCGGGGGGAAGAACACTGAAGCTTTCTTT. Translation: CASSPLGGKNTEAFF.

The V and J genes are TRBV3-1 (or the pseudogene TRBV3-2) and TRBJ2-3; TRBD2 matches 8 bases. CDR1 LGHDT and CDR2 YNNKEL come from the germline V gene (reference sequence). J gave up 6 bases and V 0 bases, and 8 bases lay outside the gene matches. This CDR3 region has 16 residues. The CDR3 reads CASSQDSRGGRDTQYF. The CDR3 DNA sequence: TGTGCCAGCAGCCAAGATTCGAGGGGCGGGAGGGATACGCAGTATTTT.

This clone was observed once. The chain links TRBV14 to TRBJ2-1, with 13 bases fitting TRBD2. Germline V gene data show CDR1 as SGHDN and CDR2 as FVKESK. CDR3 size: 15 residues. J lost 7 bases, V lost 6 bases, and 6 bases had no gene match. CDR3 nucleotides: TGTGCCAGCAGTCGGACTAGCGGGAGAGGGAATGAGCAGTTCTTC. Translation gives CASSRTSGRGNEQFF.

The gene calls are TRBV6-6 and TRBJ2-2; possible D gene TRBD2, 5 bases. The CDR3 covers 15 residues. Trimming took 5 bases from V and 1 from J, leaving 11 bases between them. CDR1 is MNHNY, CDR2 SVGAGI, per germline (reference sequence). CDR3 coding DNA: TGTGCCAGCAGTCTCGCGGCGGGGAACACCGGGGAGCTGTTTTTT. Its translation is CASSLAAGNTGELFF.

The V and J genes are TRBV7-9 and TRBJ1-6, with 8 bases fitting TRBD1. Germline values: CDR1 SEHNR, CDR2 FQNEAQ (reference sequence). With 5 bases clipped from V and 8 bases from J, the junction kept 11 bases outside the gene matches. This CDR3 region has 16 residues. CDR3 DNA sequence: TGTGCCAGCAGCAGGGGACAGGCCATATATGATTCACCCCTCCACTTT. As protein: CASSRGQAIYDSPLHF.

In this sample, this clone turned up once. The chain combines TRBV19 with TRBJ2-5; 12 positions agree with TRBD2. The V and J ends lost 0 bases and 1 base, in that order; junction bases with no gene match: 6. Germline CDR1 reads LNHDA; CDR2 reads SQIVND (reference sequence). The CDR3 spans 18 residues. The CDR3 region is CASSIDPGLAGLQETQYF. For the CDR3, the DNA is TGTGCCAGTAGTATAGATCCAGGACTAGCGGGACTCCAAGAGACCCAGTACTTC.

This chain links TRBV29-1 with TRBJ1-2; D is undetermined. The length of the CDR3 is 13 residues. The germline V and J ends were trimmed by 1 base and 6 bases, with 12 bases remaining between them. Germline assignment: CDR1 SQVTM and CDR2 ANQGSEA. This CDR3 is CSVEGRVADGYTF. Here the CDR3 DNA reads TGCAGCGTTGAAGGGCGGGTCGCAGATGGCTACACCTTC. The full variable domain, with the rest looked up from reference TRBV29-1 and TRBJ1-2, is SAVISQKPSRDICQRGTSLTIQCQVDSQVTMMFWYRQQPGQSLTLIATANQGSEATYESGFVIDKFPISRPNLTFSTLTVSNMSPEDSSIYLCSVEGRVADGYTFGSGTRLTVV.